The text below deals with one T cell receptor (beta chain). This clonotype was seen at least ten times. What this receptor recognizes is not known. Qualities for individual bases were not recorded, and no much larger clone is one base off. From the cysteine through the phenylalanine, the CDR3 covers 15 amino acids. The retained sequence is limited to the CDR3, 45 bases, with the frame set at the first base. Trimming accounts for 5 bases at V and 6 bases at J, while the number of junction bases matched to no gene is 12. CDR1 and CDR2 (LNHNV, YYDKDF) derive from the germline V gene (reference sequence). This specimen belongs to a study of Graves' ophthalmopathy and Graves' hyperthyroidism (dated by TCRdb to the late 2010s). For the wider study: Peripheral blood was collected at initial diagnosis, before any treatment. An independent validation cohort was composed of some 19 hyperthyroidism patients and around 16 patients who later progressed from hyperthyroidism to ophthalmopathy. TCR beta repertoire signatures were used to distinguish Graves' ophthalmopathy from Graves' hyperthyroidism and to predict progression to ophthalmopathy. A discovery set of 100 patients (43 ophthalmopathy, about 55 stable hyperthyroidism) was enrolled to explore V-J signatures distinguishing ophthalmopathy from hyperthyroidism. In roughly 6 hyperthyroidism patients, the T-cell repertoires found in thyroid tissue were compared with those found in blood. In total, around 140 blood samples were TCR-sequenced: 40 to 45 ophthalmopathy, some 75 hyperthyroidism and approximately 17 hyperthyroidism-to-ophthalmopathy patients. Once sampling was done, hyperthyroidism patients were given methimazole at a starting dose of 30 mg daily, while ophthalmopathy patients were given high-dose intravenous methylprednisolone.

Broad study findings and their caveats: The 13-signature model separated ophthalmopathy from stable hyperthyroidism with approximately 90% sensitivity and approximately 81% specificity in cross-validation, and 80%/75% in the test set. Most of the expanded thyroid clonotypes with a frequency above 0.001 were also detected in blood, and it was suggested that the thyroid immune response may be reflected by blood repertoires. In validation, the model predicted ophthalmopathy progression with about 71% sensitivity and roughly 72% specificity; 12 predicted patients were CT-confirmed with GO in a median of 6.5 months. No statistical method was used to predetermine the sample size, and group allocation was not hidden from the investigators.

Patients with ophthalmopathy had moderately to severely active disease, with a Clinical Activity Score of 3 or more, a NOSPECS grade of 4 or more, and a disease duration of less than 3 months. Patients with other autoimmune diseases, uncontrolled infections, pregnancy or lactation were excluded from the study. Diagnosis relied on clinical symptoms, serum thyroxine, TRAb, thyroid ultrasound and orbital computed tomography. PBMCs were isolated from around 10 ml of fresh peripheral blood by Ficoll-Paque density gradient centrifugation. Trizol reagent was used to extract the total RNA, and its quality was then checked on an Agilent 2100 Bioanalyzer. For repertoire sequencing, the TCR beta CDR3 regions were amplified from RNA transcripts. The first round was an RT-PCR using HTBI primers with the Qiagen OneStep RT-PCR kit, and this first round was followed by a second-round multiplex PCR, then size selection and purification. Libraries were sequenced on an Illumina HiSeq2000 using paired-end 100 bp reads. From the authors' description of their analysis: SOAPnuke was used to process the reads, throwing out any read that had adapters, had uncalled bases, had a mean Phred below 15, or lacked an exact constant-primer or identifier match. COPE v1.2.5 was used to merge the high-quality paired reads. Each unique nucleotide sequence was treated as a clonotype, and MiTCR v1.1 was used to align the clonotypes to the IMGT TRB V, D and J references. The analysis was limited to V-J combinations with a frequency above 0.0001, which together covered approximately 99% of repertoires. For each V-J combination, a TCR clonal expansion and chaos score was defined as F50 clonal expansion divided by the chaos observed in the TCRdist matrix. Features were reduced by Welch's t-statistics and random forest to over ten V-J combinations, which fed a naive Bayes classifier. Thyroid-blood repertoire similarity was quantified with the Morisita-Horn index. TCRdb applied fastp at Q25 and MiXCR to the public reads, then kept only in-frame beta chains. Each entry is one CDR3 protein sequence, shown with its most common DNA and genes. Here the V and J calls rest on TCRdb's processing, not on the authors' analysis. Within this sample are hundreds of thousands of distinct CDR3 sequences, with roughly two fifths of them counted one time only. The top ten hold roughly 46% of the sample.

The sequenced material came from peripheral blood. This clonotype was sampled from an adult man with Graves' ophthalmopathy. The chain is made from TRBV15 and TRBJ2-7; 8 middle bases align to TRBD1. The nucleotide sequence is given as TGTGCCACCAGCTCGGACAGGGCCCCTCCTCGCGAGCAGTACTTC. This yields the protein CATSSDRAPPREQYF.